This paragraph covers one TCR beta chain sequence. This sample is part of a study of T cells after yellow fever vaccination. Study-level background: Preparing low-cell-number fractions relied on SMART-Seq v4 Ultra Low Input.

The ends were cut back, 6 bases at V and 6 bases at J, with 20 bases in the middle. CDR1 is MNHEY, CDR2 SMNVEV, per germline (reference sequence). The CDR3 has 15 residues. The 5'RACE template-switching step produced TCR cDNA and added a universal primer site and UMIs. Each CDR3 protein is one row after TCRdb ran MiXCR on the 5' RACE reads. The data contain some 670,000 distinct CDR3 sequences, about 12% of them seen just once; the ten biggest clones take up under 15%. The clonotype comes from a young man who received the YFV17D yellow fever vaccine. Sequenced here: PBMCs, sampled on the day of the yellow fever booster vaccination. The chain recombines TRBV27 with TRBJ1-1, with TRBD1 as a possible D gene (6 bases). CDR3 residues: CASSSPLQGGSEAFF. The CDR3, as DNA: TGTGCCAGCAGCTCCCCGCTACAGGGTGGCTCTGAAGCTTTCTTT.